A few counts support the clone carrying this TCR beta chain. This specimen comes from a study of blood T cells in healthy people across ages. A second PCR, run for about 7 to 11 cycles, used a sample-barcoded 5' primer plus a J-beta primer mix. A single record per CDR3 protein comes from TCRdb applying MiXCR to the 5' RACE reads. This table holds around 800,000 distinct CDR3 sequences, about a quarter found once. With 8 bases removed from V and 8 bases from J, the gap between germline ends came to 13 bases. Germline V CDR1 and CDR2: MNHEY, SVGEGT. CDR3 length: 12 residues. These data were also reused for a study on T cells of mothers and their children.

Sequenced input: blood. This chain connects TRBV6-2 or TRBV6-3 to TRBJ2-4; D is unresolved. This receptor was identified in a boy aged 10-17 years in good health. CDR3 in amino acids: CASSPRVDIQYF. The CDR3 coding sequence is TGTGCCAGCTCCCCTCGGGTCGACATTCAGTACTTC.